Sequencing of this T cell receptor beta chain was carried out in a study of shared clonotypes between healthy human individuals. For the study at large: Per donor, three plates held CD4 naive cells, three held CD4 memory, two held CD8 naive and one held CD8 memory.

In the original processing: There were no quality scores in the junction-only immunoSEQ sequences, so filtering differed. Generated by immunoSEQ multiplex PCR, the TCRdb table keeps only in-frame clones and is missing some. V and J calls and clone size follow that table, whereas D and trimming were derived from the DNA. The sample carries about 1.1 million clones, 60% to 80% recorded once. Negatively enriched CD4+ T cells were divided by CD45RA into naive and memory. Study observations and caveats: Unshared clonotypes carried lower generation probabilities than those common to all four donors.

Worth noting for this clone: Its specificity is not known.

This CDR3 contains 15 residues. Trimming at V came to 7 bases and at J to 7 bases, leaving 11 bases not matched to a gene. Germline V lookup: CDR1 MDHEN, CDR2 SYDVKM. The sequence derives from a man between 18 and 29 years old in good health. Some clones in this sample may be carry-over from other donors' samples. The chain is built from TRBV28 and TRBJ1-5, with 9 bases that match TRBD1. The sample was memory CD4+ T cells from PBMCs. Subset given: CD45RA-negative fraction. CDR3 amino acids: CASTLRQGGYQPQHF. The DNA of the CDR3 is TGTGCCAGCACCCTCCGACAGGGGGGATACCAGCCCCAGCATTTT.